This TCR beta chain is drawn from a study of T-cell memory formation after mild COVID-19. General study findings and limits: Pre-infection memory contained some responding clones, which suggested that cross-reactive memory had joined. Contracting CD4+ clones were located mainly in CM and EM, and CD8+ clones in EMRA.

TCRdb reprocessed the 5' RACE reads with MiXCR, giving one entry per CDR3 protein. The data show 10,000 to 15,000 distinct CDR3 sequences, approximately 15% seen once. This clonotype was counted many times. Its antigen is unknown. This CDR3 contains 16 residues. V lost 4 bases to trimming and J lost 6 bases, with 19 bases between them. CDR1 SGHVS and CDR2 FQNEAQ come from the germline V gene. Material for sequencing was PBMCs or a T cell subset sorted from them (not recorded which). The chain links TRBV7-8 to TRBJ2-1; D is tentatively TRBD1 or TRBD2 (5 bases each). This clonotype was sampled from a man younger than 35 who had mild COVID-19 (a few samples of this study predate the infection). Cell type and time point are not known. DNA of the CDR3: TGTGCCAGCAGCTCCCCTTTGGGGGTCTTTGGCAATGAGCAGTTCTTC. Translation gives CASSSPLGVFGNEQFF.